Listed here are 9 T cell receptor beta chains from one sample, sequenced in a study of blood T cell repertoires in COVID-19. The data were produced by immunoSEQ multiplex PCR, yet TCRdb's version contains in-frame clones alone and is incomplete. The sample holds over 90,000 clones; more than 80% are singletons and the top ten take more than 10%. The sequencing input was peripheral blood. Source of these receptors: a human donor in a cohort sampled during active COVID-19.

The chain combines TRBV10-3 with TRBJ1-1; 7 bases fit TRBD1. J gave up 3 bases and V 2 bases, and 3 bases lay outside the gene matches. Germline V gene lookup returns CDR1 ENHRY and CDR2 SYGVKD. The CDR3 is 14 amino acids. The CDR3 region has the DNA TGTGCCATCAGTGAGGAGGGGGCGGACACTGAAGCTTTCTTT. Protein product: CAISEEGADTEAFF.

The rearrangement uses TRBV19 and TRBJ1-1, with TRBD1 as a possible D gene (6 bases). V lost 1 base and J 12 bases, leaving 18 bases between the germline ends. Germline V gene data show CDR1 as LNHDA and CDR2 as SQIVND (reference sequence). The CDR3 contains 14 residues. CDR3 amino acids: CASSIARGWTLPFF. The CDR3 DNA is TGTGCCAGTAGTATAGCCAGGGGATGGACCCTACCTTTCTTT.

The chain combines TRBV18 with TRBJ1-1; TRBD1 matches 7 bases. The CDR3 runs 14 residues. Trimming at V came to 3 bases and at J to 1 base, leaving 2 bases not matched to a gene. Germline V gives CDR1 KGHSH, CDR2 LQKENI. The CDR3 spells CASSPNRGNTEAFF. The CDR3, as DNA: TGTGCCAGCTCACCTAACAGGGGGAACACTGAAGCTTTCTTT. Looking up the rest from reference TRBV18 and TRBJ1-1 gives the full variable domain: NAGVMQNPRHLVRRRGQEARLRCSPMKGHSHVYWYRQLPEEGLKFMVYLQKENIIDESGMPKERFSAEFPKEGPSILRIQQVVRGDSAAYFCASSPNRGNTEAFFGQGTRLTVV.

The chain has TRBV18 and TRBJ2-7, with TRBD1 matching 9 bases. Germline V gene data show CDR1 as KGHSH and CDR2 as LQKENI. The length of the CDR3 is 18 residues. Unmatched junction bases numbered 12, after V lost 0 bases and J lost 3 bases. CDR3 coding DNA: TGTGCCAGCTCACCACCGGGGACAGGGAGATTAGGGGACTACGAGCAGTACTTC. Protein sequence: CASSPPGTGRLGDYEQYF.

The J gene is TRBJ2-7, the V gene TRBV7-6, with 9 bases fitting TRBD1. The CDR3 loop spans 15 amino acids. The trim removed 5 bases at V and 4 bases at J, leaving 9 bases unmatched. Germline-derived CDR1 and CDR2 are SGHVS and FNYEAQ. This CDR3 reads CASSAQGTGFYEQYF. In DNA, the CDR3 is TGTGCCAGCAGCGCCCAAGGGACAGGGTTTTACGAGCAGTACTTC. Based on the CDR3 plus reference TRBV7-6 and TRBJ2-7, the full variable domain is GAGVSQSPRYKVTKRGQDVALRCDPISGHVSLYWYRQALGQGPEFLTYFNYEAQQDKSGLPNDRFSAERPEGSISTLTIQRTEQRDSAMYRCASSAQGTGFYEQYFGPGTRLTVT.

The chain couples TRBV6-5 to TRBJ1-2; TRBD1 agrees at 7 bases. Looked up from germline, CDR1 is MNHEY and CDR2 is SVGAGI. Trimming cost V 2 bases and J 4 bases; bases outside gene matches: 7. CDR3 length equals 15 residues. CDR3 amino acids: CASSYRPTGTYGYTF. CDR3 DNA sequence: TGTGCCAGCAGTTACCGCCCGACAGGGACCTATGGCTACACCTTC.

This chain uses TRBV18 with TRBJ2-5; D uncertain. The germline V gene has CDR1 KGHSH and CDR2 LQKENI. The CDR3 is 14 residues long. The V end lost 3 bases, the J end lost 5 bases, and 13 bases lay between the germline ends. The CDR3 spells CASSPRWVEETQYF. For the CDR3, the DNA is TGTGCCAGCTCACCTAGGTGGGTGGAGGAGACCCAGTACTTC.

V and J are TRBV9 and TRBJ2-1; possibly TRBD2 for D (7 bases). V lost 3 bases, J lost 10 bases, and 29 bases lay in between. The CDR3 is made up of 18 amino acids. Germline loops: CDR1 SGDLS, CDR2 YYNGEE. In nucleotides, the CDR3 is TGTGCCAGCAGCGCATCCCTGAGGGGGGGGCGCGGCGGCGCGGAGCAGTTCTTC. This translates into CASSASLRGGRGGAEQFF.

The V call is TRBV6-5, the J call TRBJ2-2; D unclear. The CDR3 has 15 amino acids. The germline V gene has CDR1 MNHEY and CDR2 SVGAGI. The germline V and J ends were trimmed by 2 bases and 1 base, with 8 bases remaining between them. Here the CDR3 DNA reads TGTGCCAGCAGTTACGGCAGAAAGAACACCGGGGAGCTGTTTTTT. Translation: CASSYGRKNTGELFF.